The 27 T cell receptor beta chains given below trace back to one sample, sequenced in a study of blood T cell repertoires in COVID-19. This table comes from immunoSEQ multiplex PCR, and its TCRdb copy is limited to in-frame clones, with some not included. Among over 100,000 clones listed, less than 85% were seen once. Sequencing input: peripheral blood. These receptors all come from a woman aged 60-75 years with acute or convalescent COVID-19.

The chain couples TRBV9 to TRBJ1-4; 7 bases are shared with TRBD1. V trimming: 4 bases; J trimming: 5 bases; junction bases outside the gene matches: 8. This CDR3 is built from 15 residues. Per germline, CDR1 SGDLS and CDR2 YYNGEE. In DNA, the CDR3 is TGTGCCAGCAGCTTTGGGACAGTCCAAAATGAAAAACTGTTTTTT. Translation: CASSFGTVQNEKLFF.

The chain uses TRBV5-4 and TRBJ2-3, with TRBD2 identical over 13 bases. The CDR3 is made up of 15 amino acids. V dropped 3 bases and J dropped 6; count of bases not matched to a gene: 4. Germline-derived CDR1 and CDR2 are SGHNT and YYREEE (reference sequence). The CDR3 protein is CASSSRTSGGDTQYF. CDR3 nucleotides: TGTGCCAGCAGCTCCAGGACTAGCGGGGGTGATACGCAGTATTTT. The full variable domain, in which reference TRBV5-4 and TRBJ2-3 provide the parts outside the CDR3, is ETGVTQSPTHLIKTRGQQVTLRCSSQSGHNTVSWYQQALGQGPQFIFQYYREEENGRGNFPPRFSGLQFPNYSSELNVNALELDDSALYLCASSSRTSGGDTQYFGPGTRLTVL.

The chain employs TRBV9 and TRBJ1-3; maybe TRBD1 (6 bases). This CDR3 has 16 residues. Trimming took 4 bases from V and 0 from J, leaving 14 bases between them. Germline CDR1 reads SGDLS; CDR2 reads YYNGEE. The CDR3 is CASSPRQESSGNTIYF. The DNA for the CDR3 is TGTGCCAGCAGCCCCCGACAGGAGAGCTCTGGAAACACCATATATTTT.

The chain couples TRBV4-1 to TRBJ1-1; possible D gene TRBD1, 6 bases. Trimming took 3 bases from V and 3 from J, leaving 14 bases between them. The V gene's germline CDR1 is MGHRA and CDR2 YSYEKL. This CDR3 has 15 residues. CDR3 sequence (DNA): TGCGCCAGCAGCCAGGCAGGGGTGGGGGACACTGAAGCTTTCTTT. This encodes CASSQAGVGDTEAFF.

This clone was seen only once. V is TRBV28 and J is TRBJ1-5; the match to TRBD1 covers 9 bases. The germline V gene has CDR1 MDHEN and CDR2 SYDVKM. With 7 bases clipped from V and 4 bases from J, the junction kept 8 bases outside the gene matches. The CDR3 has 15 amino acids. The CDR3, as DNA: TGTGCCAGCACGGACAGGGGAGGCCTTAATCAGCCCCAGCATTTT. Protein: CASTDRGGLNQPQHF.

The V gene is TRBV7-8, the J gene TRBJ2-3, with D perhaps matching TRBD2 (5 bases). Germline V gene data show CDR1 as SGHVS and CDR2 as FQNEAQ. V lost 1 base, J lost 0 bases, and 8 bases lay in between. The CDR3 runs 15 residues. CDR3 protein: CASSLEPGSTDTQYF. Here the CDR3 DNA reads TGTGCCAGCAGCTTAGAACCGGGAAGCACAGATACGCAGTATTTT.

This sequence joins TRBV5-6 and TRBJ1-2, with D unresolved. Germline V gene data show CDR1 as SGHDT and CDR2 as YYEEEE. The CDR3 is made up of 13 amino acids. Trimming removed 6 bases from V and 7 bases from J, with 16 bases in between. The CDR3 spells CASKHAGRSGYTF. The DNA for the CDR3 is TGTGCCAGCAAACACGCGGGGAGGAGTGGCTACACCTTC.

This clone has only one observation. The chain recombines TRBV27 with TRBJ2-3; the D gene is possibly TRBD2 (6 bases). The germline gives CDR1 MNHEY, CDR2 SMNVEV (reference sequence). The CDR3 is 17 amino acids. V gave up 8 bases and J gave up 0 bases, with 21 bases separating them. The CDR3 loop reads CASGGGTHSLSTDTQYF. DNA for the CDR3: TGTGCCAGCGGTGGCGGGACTCACTCCTTAAGCACAGATACGCAGTATTTT.

The chain joins TRBV29-1 to TRBJ1-2; no firm D call. CDR1 is SQVTM, CDR2 ANQGSEA, per germline. The V end lost 3 bases, the J end lost 2 bases, and 4 bases lay between the germline ends. This CDR3 is 11 amino acids long. Here the CDR3 DNA reads TGCAGCGTTGACCAGAACTATGGCTACACCTTC. Translating it yields CSVDQNYGYTF.

This chain links TRBV5-1 with TRBJ2-1, with 9 bases aligning to TRBD1. There are 14 residues in the CDR3. The V and J ends lost 4 bases and 8 bases, in that order; junction bases with no gene match: 7. Germline V gene data show CDR1 as SGHRS and CDR2 as YFSETQ. CDR3 loop: CASSVGQGIHEQFF. CDR3 coding DNA: TGCGCCAGCAGCGTGGGACAGGGTATTCATGAGCAGTTCTTC.

The chain employs TRBV19 and TRBJ2-2; 7 bases agree with TRBD1. After removal of 7 bases from V and 2 bases from J, the junction contained 4 bases not matched to a gene. Germline-derived CDR1 and CDR2 are LNHDA and SQIVND (reference sequence). The CDR3 is 14 amino acids. The CDR3 coding sequence is TGTGCCAGTAACGCAGGGGGAAACACCGGGGAGCTGTTTTTT. This gives the protein CASNAGGNTGELFF.

The chain uses TRBV4-2 and TRBJ1-1, with D perhaps matching TRBD1 (5 bases). Germline CDR1 LGHNA, CDR2 YNFKEQ. Trimming cost V 2 bases and J 4 bases, with 23 bases left between them. The CDR3 has 18 residues. CDR3 DNA: TGTGCCAGCAGCCAAAGGGTAGGGGCGTTTTGGTGGGGCACTGAAGCTTTCTTT. Protein sequence: CASSQRVGAFWWGTEAFF.

About this clone: Other DNA sequences in the sample encode the same CDR3. This chain uses TRBV5-6 with TRBJ2-1; D is perhaps TRBD2 (6 bases). Trimming took 5 bases from V and 6 from J, leaving 12 bases between them. The CDR3 totals 13 residues. The germline V gene encodes CDR1 SGHDT and CDR2 YYEEEE. CDR3 sequence reads: CASSRGLPNEQFF. The CDR3 nucleotides are TGTGCCAGCAGTAGGGGACTCCCCAATGAGCAGTTCTTC.

The chain employs TRBV6-5 and TRBJ2-7; TRBD2 matches at 11 bases. The J segment lost 4 bases and the V segment lost 8 bases, leaving 10 bases of the junction unmatched. The germline V gene has CDR1 MNHEY and CDR2 SVGAGI. This CDR3 region has 15 residues. CDR3 nucleotide sequence: TGTGCCAGCGCCGGCCTGACTAGCGGGGAATACGAGCAGTACTTC. Amino acids: CASAGLTSGEYEQYF.

This chain links TRBV6-5 with TRBJ2-2; D might be TRBD1 (6 bases). This CDR3 comprises 14 residues. Germline assignment: CDR1 MNHEY and CDR2 SVGAGI. V was trimmed by 6 bases and J by 13 bases, leaving 21 bases between them. Written as DNA, the CDR3 is TGTGCCAGCAGGATGGAGACAGGCTCTGGTGGGCTGTTTTTT. The encoded protein is CASRMETGSGGLFF.

This sequence joins TRBV10-2 and TRBJ2-2, with unresolved D. The CDR3 extends over 12 amino acids. V was cut by 7 bases and J by 4 bases, with 7 bases left in between. The germline gives CDR1 WSHSY, CDR2 SAAADI. CDR3 amino acids: CASTPVTGELFF. CDR3 in DNA: TGCGCCAGCACTCCTGTCACCGGGGAGCTGTTTTTT.

The chain recombines TRBV7-9 with TRBJ1-2; TRBD1 might be the D (5 bases). The CDR3 is 14 residues long. Germline values: CDR1 SEHNR, CDR2 FQNEAQ (reference sequence). V gave up 2 bases and J gave up 4 bases, with 11 bases separating them. The CDR3 sequence: CASSLSQGPYGYTF. The CDR3 DNA follows: TGTGCCAGCAGCTTATCGCAGGGTCCCTATGGCTACACCTTC.

CDR3 DNA: TGTGCCAGCTCCCCAGGGCAGGAAGAGACCCAGTACTTC. This sequence encodes CASSPGQEETQYF. The V and J genes are TRBV18 and TRBJ2-5; D may be TRBD1 (5 bases). The CDR3 is 13 residues long. Deletions cut 6 bases from V and 3 bases from J, with 11 bases between. Germline lookup yields CDR1 KGHSH and CDR2 LQKENI.

The V gene is TRBV3-1 (or the pseudogene TRBV3-2), the J gene TRBJ1-6; possibly TRBD1 for D (5 bases). The length of the CDR3 is 18 residues. CDR1 is LGHDT, CDR2 YNNKEL, per germline (reference sequence). Deletions cut 0 bases from V and 8 bases from J, with 20 bases between. The CDR3 region has the DNA TGTGCCAGCAGCCAAGAGGGTTTCGGGGGTTGGATTGATTCACCCCTCCACTTT. Protein product: CASSQEGFGGWIDSPLHF.

This chain uses TRBV6-1 with TRBJ2-2, with a tentative D call TRBD2 (5 bases). This CDR3 comprises 15 residues. Germline assignment: CDR1 MNHNS and CDR2 SASEGT. V was pared by 2 bases and J by 5 bases, with 12 bases between. The CDR3 nucleotides read TGTGCCAGCAGTGAACTTCTGGGGAGAACCGGGGAGCTGTTTTTT. Protein: CASSELLGRTGELFF.

This chain links TRBV6-2 or TRBV6-3 with TRBJ2-1; maybe TRBD2 (5 bases). Trimming pared 2 bases from V and 7 bases from J, leaving 12 bases between. Germline CDR1 is MNHEY and CDR2 is SVGEGT. The CDR3 contains 14 residues. The DNA of the CDR3 is TGTGCCAGCAGTTACCTTTGGGAGACTAATGAGCAGTTCTTC. Translation gives CASSYLWETNEQFF.

This chain connects TRBV7-6 to TRBJ2-1; 11 bases align to TRBD2. The trim removed 4 bases at V and 9 bases at J, leaving 5 bases unmatched. The CDR3 loop spans 14 amino acids. Germline V gene data show CDR1 as SGHVS and CDR2 as FNYEAQ. CDR3 sequence reads: CASSSGLAGGEQFF. The CDR3 DNA follows: TGTGCCAGCAGCTCTGGACTAGCGGGTGGTGAGCAGTTCTTC.

This sequence joins TRBV13 and TRBJ1-1; 8 bases are a match to TRBD1. Trimming removed 3 bases from V and 1 base from J; junction bases left unmatched: 10. Germline V lookup: CDR1 PRHDT, CDR2 FYEKMQ (reference sequence). The CDR3 runs to 17 residues. The CDR3 spells CASSFRRTGNTNTEAFF. The CDR3 bases are TGTGCCAGCAGCTTTCGCAGGACAGGGAATACGAACACTGAAGCTTTCTTT.

In nucleotides, the CDR3 is TGTGCCAGCCTCGGGGAGGAGACCCAGTACTTC. Translation: CASLGEETQYF. The chain uses TRBV18 and TRBJ2-5; TRBD2 is a possible D gene (5 bases). Trimming took off 8 bases at V and 5 bases at J, with 9 bases between the two ends. The CDR3 sequence is 11 residues long. Looked up from germline, CDR1 is KGHSH and CDR2 is LQKENI.

This chain uses TRBV28 with TRBJ2-3; D is undetermined. The germline gives CDR1 MDHEN, CDR2 SYDVKM. CDR3 length: 15 residues. V was trimmed by 1 base and J by 2 bases, leaving 10 bases between them. CDR3 nucleotide sequence: TGTGCCAGCAGTTTATTGGCGGCTCACACAGATACGCAGTATTTT. Protein product: CASSLLAAHTDTQYF. Full variable domain (missing parts from reference TRBV28 and TRBJ2-3): DVKVTQSSRYLVKRTGEKVFLECVQDMDHENMFWYRQDPGLGLRLIYFSYDVKMKEKGDIPEGYSVSREKKERFSLILESASTNQTSMYLCASSLLAAHTDTQYFGPGTRLTVL.

V is TRBV7-9 and J is TRBJ2-3, with D possibly TRBD1 on 7 matching bases. Trimming took off 7 bases at V and 5 bases at J, with 13 bases between the two ends. Germline V gene data show CDR1 as SEHNR and CDR2 as FQNEAQ (reference sequence). The CDR3 is made up of 13 amino acids. CDR3 in DNA: TGTGCCAGCAACTACCAGGGGGGAGATACGCAGTATTTT. It yields the protein CASNYQGGDTQYF.

This clone was detected once. The chain combines TRBV18 with TRBJ1-1, with a weak D call TRBD1 (6 bases). The germline CDR1 and CDR2 sequences are KGHSH and LQKENI. CDR3 length equals 12 residues. Trimming removed 3 bases from V and 11 bases from J, with 13 bases in between. The CDR3 spells CASSPDGQRAFF. CDR3 DNA sequence: TGTGCCAGCTCACCGGACGGACAGCGCGCTTTCTTT.